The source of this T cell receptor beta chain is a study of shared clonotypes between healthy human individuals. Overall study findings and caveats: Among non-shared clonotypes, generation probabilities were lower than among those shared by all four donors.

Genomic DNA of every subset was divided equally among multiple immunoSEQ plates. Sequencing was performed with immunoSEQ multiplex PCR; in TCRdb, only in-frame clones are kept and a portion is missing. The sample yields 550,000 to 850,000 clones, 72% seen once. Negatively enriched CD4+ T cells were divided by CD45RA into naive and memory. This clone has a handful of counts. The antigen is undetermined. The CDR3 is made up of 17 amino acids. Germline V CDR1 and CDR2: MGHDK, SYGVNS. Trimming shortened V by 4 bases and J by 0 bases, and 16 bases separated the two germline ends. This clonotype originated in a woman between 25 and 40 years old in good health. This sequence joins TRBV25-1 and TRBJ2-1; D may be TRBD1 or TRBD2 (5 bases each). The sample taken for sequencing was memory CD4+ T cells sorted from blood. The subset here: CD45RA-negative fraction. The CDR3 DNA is TGTGCCAGCAGTGGCCGGGACCCTACAAGCTCCTACAATGAGCAGTTCTTC. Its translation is CASSGRDPTSSYNEQFF.